Listed here is a single T cell receptor (beta chain). Its binding antigen is unknown. No per-base quality is available; no much larger clone lies one base away. These data are taken from a study of human T cells and chemical hapten exposure (dated by TCRdb to about 2021). Study-level background: The libraries were sequenced as a pool, and the TCR yield per sample differed mostly because of small variations in library volumes within the pool. The study tracked peripheral blood TCR repertoire changes in vivo during primary and secondary sensitization to the hapten diphenylcyclopropenone (DPC) in alopecia patients. From each blood RNA sample, both TCR alpha and TCR beta chains were sequenced.

Beyond this particular receptor, the publication reports: No change with DPC sensitization was found in the number of TCRs above 1 in 1000 frequency, and no evidence of global repertoire structure alterations was found. Repeated subsampling changed both the strength of the expansion versus patch-test correlation and the threshold at which the correlation became significant.

Total RNA was extracted from unfractionated whole blood collected in Tempus Blood RNA tubes. About five healthy volunteers acted as controls for TCR sequencing and had blood drawn at day 0, 2 weeks and 6 weeks. V is cut by 0 bases and J by 3 bases, and the space between the germline ends is 21 bases. Including cysteine and phenylalanine, the CDR3 has 19 amino acids. Only the CDR3 portion is preserved as DNA: 57 bases, with reading frame beginning at the first base. Library creation used 5' RACE. Sequencing relied on an Illumina MiSeq. During library preparation, unique molecular identifiers were attached to individual cDNA molecules so that TCRs could be counted in a quantitative, reproducible way. As for the original processing: A median of about 89,000 TCRs per sample was observed, with a range of roughly 23,224 to 750,000. The Decombinator software suite was used to annotate V, J and CDR3 in the TCR reads. For the PS versus PT1 abundance plots, all samples were subsampled to the same number of TCRs (28,000). TCRs were defined as expanded if absent before sensitization and observed at least eight times at the 2-week time point. The raw public reads went through TCRdb reprocessing: fastp at Q25, MiXCR clone calling, in-frame beta chains kept. Rows are unified per CDR3 protein, each entry keeping the most common DNA and genes. The authors' filters were not applied to this entry. This sample has 95,000 to 120,000 distinct CDR3 sequences in its table, and around 20% of those were observed once. The ten largest make up 2.5% to 3% of the sample.

The receptor's source is a human donor in good health. Here the chain combines TRBV23-1 and TRBJ1-5, with the D gene not clear enough to name. TRBV23-1 is designated an ORF whose function remains uncertain. DNA sequence: TGCGCCAGCAGTCAATCGGGCCAATCAGAGGCCCCTTACAATCAGCCCCAGCATTTT. It specifies CASSQSGQSEAPYNQPQHF.